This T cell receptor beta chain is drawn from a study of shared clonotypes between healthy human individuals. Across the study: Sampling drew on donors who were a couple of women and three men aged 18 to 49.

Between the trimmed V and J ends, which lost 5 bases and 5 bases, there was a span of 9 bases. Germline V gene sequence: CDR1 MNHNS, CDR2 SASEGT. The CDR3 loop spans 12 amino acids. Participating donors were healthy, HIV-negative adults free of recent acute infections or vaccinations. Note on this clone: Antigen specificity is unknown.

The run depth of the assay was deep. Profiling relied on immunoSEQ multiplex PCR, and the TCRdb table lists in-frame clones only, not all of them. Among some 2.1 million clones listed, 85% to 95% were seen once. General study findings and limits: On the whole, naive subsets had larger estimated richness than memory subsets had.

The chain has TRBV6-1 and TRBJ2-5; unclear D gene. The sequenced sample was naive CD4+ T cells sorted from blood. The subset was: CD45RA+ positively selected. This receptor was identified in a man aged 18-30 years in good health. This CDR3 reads CASSKLGETQYF. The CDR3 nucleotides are TGTGCCAGCAGTAAATTAGGGGAGACCCAGTACTTC.